This TCR beta chain was identified during a study of cytomegalovirus exposure and HLA in healthy donors. The PCR had 60 Vbeta and 13 Jbeta primers. Profiled with immunoSEQ multiplex PCR; TCRdb holds only in-frame clones, not every one. There are about 110,000 clones in the sample; roughly 86% occur only once, and around 2% lies in the top ten. Looked up from germline, CDR1 is SGHNT and CDR2 is YYREEE (reference sequence). The CDR3 is 16 amino acids. V shed 5 bases, J shed 4 bases, and the junction held 8 bases outside the gene matches. The V and J genes are TRBV5-4 and TRBJ2-3; 12 nucleotides line up with TRBD1. The specimen sequenced was PBMCs. The sequence was collected from a man aged 35-49 years in good health and CMV-seronegative. The CDR3 DNA reads TGTGCCAGCAGTACGGGACAGGGGGCGGCTTCAGATACGCAGTATTTT. As protein: CASSTGQGAASDTQYF. Using reference TRBV5-4 and TRBJ2-3 for the parts outside the CDR3, the full variable domain is ETGVTQSPTHLIKTRGQQVTLRCSSQSGHNTVSWYQQALGQGPQFIFQYYREEENGRGNFPPRFSGLQFPNYSSELNVNALELDDSALYLCASSTGQGAASDTQYFGPGTRLTVL.